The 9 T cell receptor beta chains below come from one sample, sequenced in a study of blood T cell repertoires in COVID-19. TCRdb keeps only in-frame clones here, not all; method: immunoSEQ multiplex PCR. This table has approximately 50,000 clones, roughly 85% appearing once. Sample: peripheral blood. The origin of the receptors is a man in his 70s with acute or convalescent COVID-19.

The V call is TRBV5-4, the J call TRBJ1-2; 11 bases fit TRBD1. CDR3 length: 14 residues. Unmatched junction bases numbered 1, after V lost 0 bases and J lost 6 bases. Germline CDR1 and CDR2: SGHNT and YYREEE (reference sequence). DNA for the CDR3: TGTGCCAGCAGCTTGGGGACAGGGGGCGATGGCTACACCTTC. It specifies CASSLGTGGDGYTF.

The CDR3 coding sequence is TGTGCCAGCAGCTCAAGTAGCGGGAGCCCCGGGGAGCTGTTTTTT. It codes for CASSSSSGSPGELFF. The chain recombines TRBV7-8 with TRBJ2-2; 9 bases match TRBD2. With V trimmed by 4 bases and J by 6 bases, 6 bases remained unmatched. The germline CDR1 and CDR2 sequences are SGHVS and FQNEAQ. The CDR3 length is 15 residues.

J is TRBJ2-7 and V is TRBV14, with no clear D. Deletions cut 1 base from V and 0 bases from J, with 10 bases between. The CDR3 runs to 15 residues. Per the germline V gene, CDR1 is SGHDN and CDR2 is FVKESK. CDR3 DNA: TGTGCCAGCAGCCAAGCGAAGCGTCGCTCCTACGAGCAGTACTTC. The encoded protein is CASSQAKRRSYEQYF.

The CDR3 spells CASSQDSLTSLYNNEQFF. DNA for the CDR3: TGCGCCAGCAGCCAAGACTCCCTGACTAGCCTTTACAACAATGAGCAGTTCTTC. The rearrangement joins TRBV4-3 to TRBJ2-1; TRBD2 matches at 7 bases. In germline, CDR1 is LGHNA, CDR2 YSLEER. The CDR3 spans 18 residues. Germline trimming cut 0 bases from V and 5 bases from J; bases unmatched to any gene: 13.

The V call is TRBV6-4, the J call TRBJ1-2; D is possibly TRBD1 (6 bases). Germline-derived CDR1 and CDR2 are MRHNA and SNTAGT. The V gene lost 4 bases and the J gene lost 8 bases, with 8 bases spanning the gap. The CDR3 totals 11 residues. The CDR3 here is CASSAGDGYTF. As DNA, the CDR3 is TGTGCCAGCAGTGCAGGGGACGGCTACACCTTC.

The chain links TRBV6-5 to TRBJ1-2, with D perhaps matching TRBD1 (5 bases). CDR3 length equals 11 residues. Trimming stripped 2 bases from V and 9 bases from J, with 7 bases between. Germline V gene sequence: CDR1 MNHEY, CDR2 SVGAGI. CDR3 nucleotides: TGTGCCAGCAGTTACAGGGGCAGCTACACCTTC. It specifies CASSYRGSYTF.

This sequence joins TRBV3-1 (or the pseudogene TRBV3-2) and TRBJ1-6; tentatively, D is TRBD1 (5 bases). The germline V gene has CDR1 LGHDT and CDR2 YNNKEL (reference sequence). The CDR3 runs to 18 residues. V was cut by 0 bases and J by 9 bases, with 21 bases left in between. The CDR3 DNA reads TGTGCCAGCAGCCAAGAATACAGGAAGATCCGTATTTTTTCACCCCTCCACTTT. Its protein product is CASSQEYRKIRIFSPLHF.

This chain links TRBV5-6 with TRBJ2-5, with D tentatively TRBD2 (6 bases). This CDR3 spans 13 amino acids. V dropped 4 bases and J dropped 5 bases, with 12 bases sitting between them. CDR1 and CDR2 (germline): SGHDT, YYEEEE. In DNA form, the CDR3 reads TGTGCCAGCAGCACGGACTACGGGGAGACCCAGTACTTC. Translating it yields CASSTDYGETQYF.

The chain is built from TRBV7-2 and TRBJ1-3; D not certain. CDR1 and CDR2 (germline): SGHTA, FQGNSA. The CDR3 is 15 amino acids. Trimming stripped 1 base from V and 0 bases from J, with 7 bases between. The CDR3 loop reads CASSLGPSSGNTIYF. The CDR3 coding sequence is TGTGCCAGCAGCTTAGGGCCCAGCTCTGGAAACACCATATATTTT.